These 27 T cell receptor beta chains were sequenced from one sample in a study of early T cells in non-severe SARS-CoV-2 infection. MiXCR, run by TCRdb on the 5' RACE reads, gives a single entry per CDR3 protein. The table records 43,000 or so distinct CDR3 sequences, around 3.6% of them present only once. Sequencing was performed on whole blood. These receptors all come from an adult who was a healthcare worker with PCR-confirmed SARS-CoV-2 infection or an uninfected control (not recorded which).

This clonotype was picked up a small number of times. The genes are TRBV6-6 and TRBJ2-6; perhaps TRBD1 as D (6 bases). V was pared by 6 bases and J by 2 bases, with 11 bases between. The CDR3 covers 15 residues. CDR1 MNHNY and CDR2 SVGAGI come from the germline V gene (reference sequence). The chain's CDR3 is CASSPGQTGANVLTF. DNA of the CDR3: TGTGCCAGCAGCCCCGGACAGACTGGGGCCAACGTCCTGACTTTC.

This clonotype was observed at least ten times. The chain couples TRBV18 to TRBJ1-5; 7 bases are a match to TRBD1. The germline V gene has CDR1 KGHSH and CDR2 LQKENI. V dropped 5 bases and J dropped 2; count of bases not matched to a gene: 6. CDR3 length equals 15 residues. CDR3 bases: TGTGCCAGCTCAGCGGACAGGACCCGCAATCAGCCCCAGCATTTT. Its translation: CASSADRTRNQPQHF.

This clonotype appeared many times. V usage is TRBV30 and J usage is TRBJ1-2; 9 bases fit TRBD1. CDR1 and CDR2 (germline): GTSNPN, SVGIG (reference sequence). The CDR3 sequence is 12 residues long. The V and J ends lost 4 bases and 6 bases, in that order; junction bases with no gene match: 3. The CDR3 reads CAWTDRGHGYTF. CDR3 coding DNA: TGTGCCTGGACGGACAGGGGTCATGGCTACACCTTC. Looking up the rest from reference TRBV30 and TRBJ1-2 gives the full variable domain: SQTIHQWPATLVQPVGSPLSLECTVEGTSNPNLYWYRQAAGRGLQLLFYSVGIGQISSEVPQNLSASRPQDRQFILSSKKLLLSDSGFYLCAWTDRGHGYTFGSGTRLTVV.

The table lists this clonotype with many counts. This chain joins TRBV18 and TRBJ2-7, with 7 positions matching TRBD2. Germline CDR1 is KGHSH and CDR2 is LQKENI. This CDR3 contains 16 residues. V trimming: 1 base; J trimming: 7 bases; junction bases outside the gene matches: 13. The CDR3 protein is CASSPLAGDPPGEQYF. The CDR3 DNA reads TGTGCCAGCTCACCACTGGCGGGGGACCCGCCCGGAGAGCAGTACTTC.

The chain uses TRBV14 and TRBJ2-6, with no clear D. V was trimmed by 2 bases and J by 7 bases, leaving 6 bases between them. The germline V gene has CDR1 SGHDN and CDR2 FVKESK. This CDR3 spans 13 amino acids. The CDR3 protein is CASSQRVANVLTF. The CDR3 nucleotides are TGTGCCAGCAGCCAACGGGTCGCCAACGTCCTGACTTTC.

The J gene is TRBJ2-5, the V gene TRBV20-1; D is ambiguous. In germline, CDR1 is DFQATT, CDR2 SNEGSKA (reference sequence). This CDR3 contains 11 residues. The V gene lost 4 bases and the J gene lost 3 bases, with 6 bases spanning the gap. The DNA for the CDR3 is TGCAGTGCTAAATGGGAAGAGACCCAGTACTTC. Protein sequence: CSAKWEETQYF.

This clonotype was counted many times. The gene calls are TRBV6-5 and TRBJ2-7, with 8 bases matching TRBD1. Per germline, CDR1 MNHEY and CDR2 SVGAGI. J gave up 2 bases and V 0 bases, and 6 bases lay outside the gene matches. CDR3 length: 16 amino acids. The CDR3: CASSYSSPRGPYEQYF. DNA for the CDR3: TGTGCCAGCAGTTACTCGAGTCCCAGGGGGCCCTACGAGCAGTACTTC.

The chain uses TRBV29-1 and TRBJ2-1, with 9 bases fitting TRBD1. Germline loops: CDR1 SQVTM, CDR2 ANQGSEA. V shed 1 base, J shed 5 bases, and the junction held 6 bases outside the gene matches. The CDR3 has 15 residues. CDR3 residues: CSVEGWDRANNEQFF. The CDR3 nucleotides are TGCAGCGTTGAAGGGTGGGACAGGGCTAACAATGAGCAGTTCTTC.

This clonotype was seen ten or more times. This chain uses TRBV5-1 with TRBJ2-1, with 11 positions matching TRBD2. Germline V gene data show CDR1 as SGHRS and CDR2 as YFSETQ. Losses at the gene ends were 4 bases for V and 2 bases for J; bases not matched to a gene: 5. The CDR3 runs 16 residues. CDR3 region: CASSLGLAATYNEQFF. The CDR3 region has the DNA TGCGCCAGCAGCCTGGGACTAGCGGCCACCTACAATGAGCAGTTCTTC.

This clonotype turned up a few times. The chain links TRBV20-1 to TRBJ1-5; 9 bases are a match to TRBD1. J gave up 5 bases and V 5 bases, and 7 bases lay outside the gene matches. The germline V gene has CDR1 DFQATT and CDR2 SNEGSKA (reference sequence). The CDR3 is made up of 14 amino acids. CDR3: CSASPGQGYQPQHF. CDR3 sequence (DNA): TGCAGTGCTTCCCCGGGACAGGGATATCAGCCCCAGCATTTT.

This clonotype was recorded many times. The chain carries TRBV18 and TRBJ2-5; tentative D call: TRBD2 (6 bases). CDR1 is KGHSH and CDR2 is LQKENI in the germline V gene. The V end lost 6 bases, the J end lost 11 bases, and 13 bases lay between the germline ends. This CDR3 is built from 11 residues. CDR3 residues: CASSTGTPQYF. CDR3 in DNA: TGTGCCAGCTCGACCGGGACTCCACAGTACTTC.

This clonotype was observed many times. The gene calls are TRBV7-9 and TRBJ2-2; 9 bases map to TRBD1. Germline V gene sequence: CDR1 SEHNR, CDR2 FQNEAQ (reference sequence). The CDR3 runs to 15 residues. Germline trimming cut 6 bases from V and 1 base from J; bases unmatched to any gene: 3. The chain's CDR3 is CASSWGQGNTGELFF. The DNA of the CDR3 is TGTGCCAGCAGTTGGGGACAGGGGAACACCGGGGAGCTGTTTTTT.

The sample holds many counts of this clonotype. The chain couples TRBV6-5 to TRBJ2-1; no reliable D call. CDR1 MNHEY and CDR2 SVGAGI come from the germline V gene. This CDR3 has 17 amino acids. Trimming removed 2 bases from V and 0 bases from J, with 14 bases in between. CDR3 DNA: TGTGCCAGCAGTTACCCCCCGGCTCCCGCCTCCTACAATGAGCAGTTCTTC. This translates into CASSYPPAPASYNEQFF.

This clonotype was counted a few times. CDR3 in amino acids: CASLPRGGINYGYTF. CDR3 DNA sequence: TGTGCCAGCCTCCCCCGGGGGGGGATTAACTATGGCTACACCTTC. The chain links TRBV6-5 to TRBJ1-2; D possibly corresponds to TRBD1 (5 bases). Trimming removed 8 bases from V and 1 base from J, with 17 bases in between. CDR3 length equals 15 residues. Germline assignment: CDR1 MNHEY and CDR2 SVGAGI.

Only a few counts were recorded for this clonotype. The genes are TRBV4-1 and TRBJ2-2; D gene unclear. With 4 bases removed from V and 4 bases from J, the gap between germline ends came to 7 bases. This CDR3 contains 13 residues. Germline V lookup: CDR1 MGHRA, CDR2 YSYEKL. CDR3 coding DNA: TGCGCCAGCAGCCTCCTGAGCACCGGGGAGCTGTTTTTT. Translation: CASSLLSTGELFF.

The chain couples TRBV7-8 to TRBJ2-6; no clear D. This CDR3 is built from 14 residues. V dropped 2 bases and J dropped 4 bases, with 6 bases sitting between them. Germline lookup yields CDR1 SGHVS and CDR2 FQNEAQ. CDR3 sequence reads: CASSLMEGANVLTF. The CDR3 DNA reads TGTGCCAGCAGCTTAATGGAGGGGGCCAACGTCCTGACTTTC.

This clonotype showed up many times. The chain joins TRBV9 to TRBJ2-3; TRBD2 aligns across 7 bases. The ends lost 4 bases at V and 1 base at J; junction bases unmatched: 3. The CDR3 covers 14 residues. Per the germline V gene, CDR1 is SGDLS and CDR2 is YYNGEE. In DNA, the CDR3 is TGTGCCAGCAGCCTGGGGGGGGGCACAGATACGCAGTATTTT. Its protein product is CASSLGGGTDTQYF. The whole variable domain, filled in from reference TRBV9 and TRBJ2-3, reads DSGVTQTPKHLITATGQRVTLRCSPRSGDLSVYWYQQSLDQGLQFLIQYYNGEERAKGNILERFSAQQFPDLHSELNLSSLELGDSALYFCASSLGGGTDTQYFGPGTRLTVL.

This sequence joins TRBV7-8 and TRBJ1-4, with a tentative D call TRBD1 (6 bases). The ends were cut back, 5 bases at V and 6 bases at J, with 13 bases in the middle. From germline, CDR1 is SGHVS and CDR2 FQNEAQ. The length of the CDR3 is 14 residues. CDR3 sequence: CASSHPRGDEKLFF. CDR3 in DNA: TGTGCCAGCAGCCATCCCAGGGGCGATGAAAAACTGTTTTTT.

Many counts were recorded for this clonotype. The gene calls are TRBV2 and TRBJ1-6; D is unclear. Trimming pared 6 bases from V and 6 bases from J, leaving 12 bases between. The length of the CDR3 is 14 residues. The V gene's germline CDR1 is SNHLY and CDR2 FYNNEI. The CDR3 reads CASRGGVANSPLHF. The CDR3 DNA reads as TGTGCCAGCAGGGGTGGAGTGGCTAATTCACCCCTCCACTTT.

The sample holds many counts of this clonotype. The chain couples TRBV14 to TRBJ1-1; D is unresolved. Trimming pared 0 bases from V and 1 base from J, leaving 9 bases between. The CDR3 is 15 amino acids. Germline V CDR1 and CDR2: SGHDN, FVKESK. The CDR3 DNA follows: TGTGCCAGCAGCCAAGATCGGTACAGGAACACTGAAGCTTTCTTT. Translating gives CASSQDRYRNTEAFF.

A few counts support this clonotype. The chain links TRBV28 to TRBJ1-1, with 7 nucleotides matching TRBD1. J was trimmed by 0 bases and V by 8 bases; bases with no gene match: 3. CDR1 is MDHEN, CDR2 SYDVKM, per germline. CDR3 length equals 13 residues. CDR3 residues: CASPGQVNTEAFF. The CDR3 coding sequence is TGTGCCAGCCCCGGACAGGTGAACACTGAAGCTTTCTTT.

This clonotype appeared many times. The chain recombines TRBV7-2 with TRBJ2-3, with TRBD1 as a possible D gene (6 bases). From germline, CDR1 is SGHTA and CDR2 FQGNSA. Trimming pared 4 bases from V and 2 bases from J, leaving 16 bases between. The CDR3 sequence is 16 residues long. CDR3 sequence reads: CASSSPEGDLTDTQYF. The DNA for the CDR3 is TGTGCCAGCAGCTCCCCTGAGGGGGACCTCACAGATACGCAGTATTTT.

The sample holds many counts of this clonotype. The V call is TRBV10-3, the J call TRBJ1-5, with D tentatively TRBD1 (5 bases). V shed 6 bases and J shed 1 base, with 10 bases lying between them. The CDR3 has 14 residues. Germline assignment: CDR1 ENHRY and CDR2 SYGVKD. CDR3 nucleotide sequence: TGTGCCATCAGCGCGACAGCGAGCAATCAGCCCCAGCATTTT. It specifies CAISATASNQPQHF.

This clonotype appeared many times. This CDR3 reads CASSLGTPSGTQYF. The DNA of the CDR3 is TGTGCCAGCAGTTTAGGGACCCCGAGTGGGACCCAGTACTTC. The V gene is TRBV12-3 or TRBV12-4, the J gene TRBJ2-5; no reliable D call. The CDR3 contains 14 residues. V lost 1 base and J 7 bases, leaving 13 bases between the germline ends.

This clonotype was seen many times. CDR3 sequence (DNA): TGTGCCAGCAGTTTCATTGGAAGGAATCAGCCCCAGCATTTT. It encodes CASSFIGRNQPQHF. The V call is TRBV12-3 or TRBV12-4, the J call TRBJ1-5; the D is unclear. The CDR3 consists of 14 residues. Trimming pared 3 bases from V and 4 bases from J, leaving 10 bases between.

This clonotype appeared many times. The CDR3 is CASSRLAGVSLRNEQFF. For the CDR3, the DNA is TGCGCCAGCAGCAGACTAGCGGGAGTTAGTTTACGCAATGAGCAGTTCTTC. The chain joins TRBV5-1 to TRBJ2-1; 12 bases align to TRBD2. The germline V gene has CDR1 SGHRS and CDR2 YFSETQ. V lost 4 bases to trimming and J lost 6 bases; unmatched junction nucleotides: 11. CDR3 length: 17 amino acids. The variable domain in full, with the rest retrieved from reference TRBV5-1 and TRBJ2-1, is KAGVTQTPRYLIKTRGQQVTLSCSPISGHRSVSWYQQTPGQGLQFLFEYFSETQRNKGNFPGRFSGRQFSNSRSEMNVSTLELGDSALYLCASSRLAGVSLRNEQFFGPGTRLTVL.

This clonotype was counted ten times or more. The chain is built from TRBV6-1 and TRBJ1-6, with D maybe TRBD1 (6 bases). Germline lookup yields CDR1 MNHNS and CDR2 SASEGT. CDR3 size: 16 residues. The germline V and J ends were trimmed by 1 base and 7 bases, with 14 bases remaining between them. As DNA, the CDR3 is TGTGCCAGCAGTGAAGAACAGGGTAGGGGAAATTCACCCCTCCACTTT. It encodes CASSEEQGRGNSPLHF.